One and the same sample provided the 12 T cell receptor beta chains below, sequenced in a study of blood T cell repertoires in COVID-19. Here immunoSEQ multiplex PCR was the method, and the copy in TCRdb shows in-frame clones only, minus some. Here the sample spans roughly 140,000 clones, 80% being singletons. The sequencing sample was made of peripheral blood. The receptors were gathered from a man aged 55 to 70 with acute or convalescent COVID-19.

Only one count was recorded for this clone. The V and J genes are TRBV6-6 and TRBJ1-1; perhaps TRBD1 as D (6 bases). Germline CDR1 MNHNY, CDR2 SVGAGI (reference sequence). This CDR3 spans 16 amino acids. Between the trimmed V and J ends, which lost 0 bases and 4 bases, there was a span of 15 bases. The CDR3 spells CASSYSLGGLGTEAFF. CDR3 bases: TGTGCCAGCAGTTACTCCTTAGGGGGTTTGGGCACTGAAGCTTTCTTT.

This clone was observed once. The chain joins TRBV7-2 to TRBJ2-7; D perhaps matches TRBD1 (6 bases). In germline, CDR1 is SGHTA, CDR2 FQGNSA. With 1 base removed from V and 2 bases from J, the gap between germline ends came to 15 bases. This CDR3 region has 16 residues. CDR3 loop: CASSLDRWQGTYEQYF. In nucleotides, the CDR3 is TGTGCCAGCAGCTTAGATCGTTGGCAGGGGACCTACGAGCAGTACTTC.

The rearrangement links TRBV7-2 to TRBJ1-2; D is perhaps TRBD1 (6 bases). Germline CDR1 and CDR2: SGHTA and FQGNSA. V dropped 4 bases and J dropped 0 bases, with 18 bases sitting between them. The CDR3 runs 17 residues. CDR3: CASSSARGARSNYGYTF. The CDR3 nucleotides are TGTGCCAGCAGCTCCGCCAGGGGCGCACGGTCTAACTATGGCTACACCTTC.

V usage is TRBV10-1 and J usage is TRBJ2-1; D is possibly TRBD1 (6 bases). V was trimmed by 6 bases and J by 2 bases, leaving 20 bases between them. The CDR3 runs 17 residues. CDR1 is WNHNN, CDR2 SYGVQD, per germline (reference sequence). CDR3 residues: CASRFRVGACPYNEQFF. The CDR3 DNA sequence: TGCGCCAGCAGGTTCAGGGTGGGGGCATGTCCCTACAATGAGCAGTTCTTC.

As DNA, the CDR3 is TGTGCCAGCAGGGTTGACAGTCGCTCTGAAGCTTTCTTT. This encodes CASRVDSRSEAFF. The rearrangement joins TRBV2 to TRBJ1-1; D is perhaps TRBD1 (5 bases). This CDR3 region has 13 residues. Per germline, CDR1 SNHLY and CDR2 FYNNEI. With 6 bases removed from V and 6 bases from J, the gap between germline ends came to 14 bases.

There are a few counts of this clone. The chain uses TRBV11-2 and TRBJ2-2; 11 positions agree with TRBD2. Looked up from germline, CDR1 is SGHAT and CDR2 is FQNNGV. This CDR3 region has 15 residues. Trimming removed 5 bases from V and 5 bases from J; junction bases left unmatched: 4. The CDR3 here is CASSLASGGTGELFF. DNA of the CDR3: TGTGCCAGCAGCCTTGCTAGCGGGGGGACCGGGGAGCTGTTTTTT.

V gene TRBV5-4 combines with J gene TRBJ2-2, with 9 bases identical to TRBD1. Germline V gene lookup returns CDR1 SGHNT and CDR2 YYREEE (reference sequence). The CDR3 contains 15 residues. V lost 4 bases, J lost 0 bases, and 1 base stayed unmatched. The chain's CDR3 is CASSRTGANTGELFF. The DNA of the CDR3 is TGTGCCAGCAGCCGGACAGGGGCGAACACCGGGGAGCTGTTTTTT.

The chain joins TRBV27 to TRBJ1-6, with 7 bases lining up with TRBD1. CDR1 and CDR2 from the germline V gene are MNHEY and SMNVEV (reference sequence). The ends lost 5 bases at V and 5 bases at J; junction bases unmatched: 6. The CDR3 sequence is 15 residues long. The CDR3 protein is CASSPRDRHNSPLHF. In DNA, the CDR3 is TGTGCCAGCAGTCCGAGGGACAGACATAATTCACCCCTCCACTTT.

In this sample, this clone turned up once. This sequence joins TRBV20-1 and TRBJ2-3; D is possibly TRBD1 (6 bases). CDR1 is DFQATT and CDR2 is SNEGSKA in the germline V gene (reference sequence). V was cut by 3 bases and J by 2 bases, with 9 bases left in between. CDR3 length equals 13 residues. CDR3 amino acids: CSASDRNTDTQYF. Here the CDR3 DNA reads TGCAGTGCTAGTGACAGGAACACAGATACGCAGTATTTT.

The chain employs TRBV28 and TRBJ2-1; 13 nucleotides match TRBD2. Germline CDR1 and CDR2: MDHEN and SYDVKM. Trimming cost V 6 bases and J 2 bases; bases outside gene matches: 10. CDR3 length: 18 amino acids. This CDR3 reads CASSLGLAGVGAYNEQFF. CDR3 bases: TGTGCCAGCAGCCTCGGACTAGCGGGAGTGGGGGCCTACAATGAGCAGTTCTTC.

The V call is TRBV9, the J call TRBJ2-3, with TRBD2 matching 9 bases. Germline assignment: CDR1 SGDLS and CDR2 YYNGEE. The V gene end was trimmed by 3 bases and the J gene end by 0 bases; junction bases not matched to a gene: 11. The CDR3 has 18 amino acids. For the CDR3, the DNA is TGTGCCAGCAGCGGTAGCGGGGGAGAGATCTCTAGCACAGATACGCAGTATTTT. It is translated as CASSGSGGEISSTDTQYF.

The chain employs TRBV7-2 and TRBJ1-5; D unclear. The germline CDR1 and CDR2 sequences are SGHTA and FQGNSA. Trimming pared 6 bases from V and 4 bases from J, leaving 13 bases between. This CDR3 is built from 14 residues. The CDR3 DNA reads as TGTGCCAGCAGTTACCGACCAGGAAATCAGCCCCAGCATTTT. Its translation: CASSYRPGNQPQHF.